This T cell receptor beta chain was retrieved from a study of shared clonotypes between healthy human individuals (dated by TCRdb to about 2020). For the study in its entirety: The cohort included a few men and two women between 18 and 49 years of age. To estimate repertoire size and how much clonotypes are shared between individuals, the study performed deep sequencing of blood TCR repertoires from a few healthy adults. Libraries were prepared and TCR repertoires were sequenced by different laboratories using diverse techniques, in order to increase sequencing depth and limit assay-specific biases. Each donor's leukapheresis produced roughly between roughly 0.94 and 9.5 billion PBMCs. Broad study findings and their caveats: Pairwise subsampling led to the expectation that sequencing depth would affect the degree of clonotype sharing among donors. The genetic and exposure-history diversity represented was limited by the small number of donors. Sampling was restricted to blood, and TCR repertoires in tissues likely differ from the TCR repertoires found in blood.

Concerning this clone: Its antigen target is currently unknown. Per-base quality was not reported, and no clone a single base away is much larger than it.

Using the deep immunoSEQ assay, TCR CDR3 regions were amplified from genomic DNA by multiplex PCR. Genomic DNA extracted from each cell subset was distributed evenly over all wells of several immunoSEQ 96-well plates, and each plate served as one replicate. For unsorted PBMC, each replicate PCR was loaded with 250 to 300 ng genomic DNA, equivalent to some 27,000 T cell genomes. Ten immunoSEQ deep assay plates were used to sequence unsorted PBMC genomic DNA. Purified libraries were measured with a Qubit 3.0 fluorometer, size-checked on a Bioanalyzer 2100, and measured again with the KAPA Library Quantification kit. Each immunoSEQ 96-well plate was sequenced on its own single-read 150-cycle Illumina NextSeq 550 flow cell. In the source study's methods: Because only junctional sequences without quality scores were contained in the immunoSEQ output, filtering matching that applied to full-length reads could not be performed. To assign V/J genes and CDR3, sequences were annotated against IMGT germline references using PyIR, a Python wrapper for IgBLAST v1.9. Reads were filtered out if the reads had weak V/J assignments (E-value above 1e-6), no CDR3, stop codons, out-of-frame junctions, or ambiguous translated residues. V3J clonotypes were defined as sequences sharing the same inferred V gene, J gene, and CDR3 amino acid sequence. Percentage overlap between repertoires was calculated by dividing the number of shared unique clonotypes by the size of the smaller repertoire. Repertoire richness was assessed with RTK rarefaction, the Chao1 estimator, and Recon v2.1 estimates of unobserved clonotypes. TCRdb took this table from immuneACCESS and kept in-frame rearrangements with V and J called. Such tables lack part of the clones; where checked against another copy, unresolved V genes explain under half of the gap, and the rest is unexplained. Clone size and V and J calls were adopted from that table, with D and trimming inferred from the DNA. For this sample the table gives around 500,000 clones, of which around 79% were detected only once. The leading ten clones occupy about 13% of the sample.

Donors were healthy HIV-negative adults with no recently reported acute infections or vaccinations. Every donor was a Caucasian adult living in Nashville, Tennessee, USA. For unsorted samples, around 90 million PBMCs were counted, and genomic DNA was extracted using the QIAamp DNA Blood Mini kit. Blood was obtained by leukapheresis, after which PBMCs were separated by Ficoll-Histopaque density gradient centrifugation and cryopreserved in liquid nitrogen vapor phase. V loses 1 base of germline sequence and J loses 1 base, and the interval between the two ends is 8 bases. The CDR3 sequence holds 15 residues, the cysteine and phenylalanine included. The read is trimmed to its CDR3 DNA, 45 bases read in frame from base 1. CDR1 SEHNR and CDR2 FQNEAQ are derived from the germline V gene (reference sequence).

The source of this sequence is a woman aged 40 to 50 in good health. Some clones in this sample may be carry-over from other donors' samples. Sequencing used PBMCs. The sequence links TRBV7-9 to TRBJ1-5; the D region possibly corresponds to TRBD1 (5 bases align). The nucleotide sequence is given as TGTGCCAGCAGCTTAGGGGGGGTGAGCAATCAGCCCCAGCATTTT. Translated, this is CASSLGGVSNQPQHF.